The clone carrying this TCR beta chain was counted ten times or more. The antigen remains undetermined. The data were obtained in a study of T-cell reconstitution after alpha-beta-depleted transplantation in children. Overall study findings and caveats: It was reported that alpha-beta T cells came from several hundred expanded graft clones (about two months after transplant). The authors attributed T-cell counts and diversity one year after transplant mostly to newly produced T cells.

The TCRbeta library incorporated unique molecular identifiers. TCRdb re-called the PCR reads through MiXCR, storing one row per CDR3 protein. This sample yields around 94,000 distinct CDR3 sequences, of which less than 6% are seen a single time; roughly 6.1% belongs to the top ten. The input for sequencing was PBMCs, mostly from graft donor cells, taken 60 days after TCRalphabeta/CD19-depleted stem cell transplant. This TCR was sampled from a female patient under 10 years old who had a stem cell transplant for Fanconi anemia, so the T cells may come from the graft donor.

CDR3 region: CASSLTGGYNSPLHF. The DNA of the CDR3 is TGTGCCAGCAGCCTGACAGGGGGCTATAATTCACCCCTCCACTTT. The chain recombines TRBV12-3 or TRBV12-4 with TRBJ1-6, with 9 nucleotides matching TRBD1. The CDR3 totals 15 residues. With V trimmed by 6 bases and J by 3 bases, 3 bases remained unmatched.